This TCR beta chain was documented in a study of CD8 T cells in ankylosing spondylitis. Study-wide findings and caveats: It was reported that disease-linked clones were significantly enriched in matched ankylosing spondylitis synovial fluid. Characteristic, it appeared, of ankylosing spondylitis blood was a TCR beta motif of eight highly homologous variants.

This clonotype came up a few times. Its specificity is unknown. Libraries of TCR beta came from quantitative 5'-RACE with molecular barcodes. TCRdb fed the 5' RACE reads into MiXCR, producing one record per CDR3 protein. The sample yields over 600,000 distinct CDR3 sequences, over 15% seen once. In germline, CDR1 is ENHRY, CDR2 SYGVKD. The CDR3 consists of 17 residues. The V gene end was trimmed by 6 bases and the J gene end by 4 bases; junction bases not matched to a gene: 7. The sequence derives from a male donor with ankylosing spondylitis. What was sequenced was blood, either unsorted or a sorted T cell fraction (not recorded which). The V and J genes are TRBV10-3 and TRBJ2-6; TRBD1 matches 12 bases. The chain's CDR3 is CAIRPGQGAPGANVLTF. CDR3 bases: TGTGCCATCAGGCCGGGACAGGGGGCGCCCGGGGCCAACGTCCTGACTTTC.